This record looks at one T cell receptor (beta chain) sequence and its context. Which antigen it targets is not known. One base away there is no much larger clone; base qualities are not given. From its cysteine to its phenylalanine, the CDR3 spans 13 amino acids. Here the CDR3 DNA is all that survives: 39 bases in frame from base 1. The germline V gene (reference sequence) provides CDR1 DFQATT and CDR2 SNEGSKA. V is cut by 3 bases and J by 1 base, and the space between the germline ends is 9 bases. Every donor in the study was a healthy Caucasian. Miltenyi CD45RO+ enrichment and human naive T-cell isolation kits were used to isolate memory (CD45RO+) and naive T cells from PBMC. Receptors were amplified or captured by 5' RACE. Reads for this sample came from an Illumina HiSeq 2000. Template switching added a universal primer binding site, and the final cDNA carried a unique molecular identifier that allowed TCR cDNA molecules to be counted accurately. First-strand cDNA for TCR alpha and beta chains was synthesized from specific primers in the conserved constant-segment region. To control for contamination, every cDNA library was double barcoded, receiving both a SMART-Mk sample barcode and Illumina barcodes. Two successive PCR steps introduced TruSeq adapter sequences along with Illumina sample barcodes. TCR alpha and beta cDNA libraries were sequenced on the Illumina HiSeq platform with custom primers. The published analysis was carried out like this. MiGEC processed the raw reads to extract unique molecular identifiers, while MiXCR was used to determine the CDR3 positions. For each individual, recombination models were inferred using an EM algorithm with the repgenHMM and IGoR tools. Shared clonotypes were analyzed with the tcR package in R, and sharing was normalized by the product of cloneset sizes. To study raw recombination without the effects of thymic and clonal selection, out-of-frame nonproductive sequences were analyzed. TCRdb reran the public reads through fastp at Q25 and MiXCR, keeping productive beta chains. Entries are consolidated by CDR3 protein sequence, retaining the most common genes and DNA. V and J calls and clone size were set by TCRdb, not the authors. The sample has 200,000 to 250,000 distinct CDR3 sequences on record, over 11% of them singletons. Around 9% of the sample comes from the top ten.

The source of the sample is a study of identical twins listed by TCRdb under 2016. About the full investigation: To test whether fetal clonotypes persist, the study used deep sequencing on TCR alpha and beta repertoires from monozygotic twins, unrelated adults of various ages, and cord blood. To rule out contamination, the twin experiments were replicated at different times with different library preparation protocols. Study-wide conclusions, independent of this receptor: Out-of-frame TCR alpha sequences shared between twins showed an excess of low generation-probability sequences compared with coincidental sharing between unrelated individuals. A weaker excess of twin sharing was found in beta out-of-frame sequences because the signal-to-noise ratio was lowered by fewer shared sequences. Abundant cord blood beta clonotypes had fewer insertions, young adult naive repertoires showed a similar but weaker trend, and memory repertoires showed no such trend. Conclusions relied on cross-sectional statistical analysis, since the same donors could not be followed over many years. Out-of-frame TCR alpha sharing in monozygotic twins was systematically underestimated by recombination models, whereas sharing between unrelated individuals was in agreement with the recombination models. Zero-insertion analyses could be partly confounded by invariant T cells such as MAIT and iNKT, although diverse VJ usage argued against such confounding for most clonotypes.

In this chain, TRBV20-1 is recombined with TRBJ1-1; no D gene call is confident. This sequence was found in a woman aged 18-30 years in good health. The material sequenced was memory (CD45RO+) T cells sorted from blood. The cell subset or site tag for this specimen amounts to: CD45RO+ enriched T cells. The nucleotides are TGCAGTGCTAGGGGTATAAAGAACACTGAAGCTTTCTTT. It translates as CSARGIKNTEAFF.